The entry below gives a single T cell receptor (beta chain) sequence along with its context. The antigen is unknown. This entry belongs to a study of OX40 agonist ivuxolimab in advanced cancers. Study at large: Aged about 20 to 85 with a mean of around 60 years, they were about 80% male. General study points: Average numbers of expanded clones were greater in CD8+ T cells than in CD4+.

Repertoires were generated with immunoSEQ multiplex PCR, while TCRdb's copy carries only in-frame clones and drops some. Of approximately 94,000 clones listed, over 75% were seen once; the top ten hold about 0.17%. The clonotype originates from an adult with an advanced solid tumor such as melanoma, head and neck, liver or kidney cancer. Sequences were derived from CD4+ or CD8+ T cells sorted from blood, sampled in a trial of the OX40 agonist ivuxolimab.

CDR3 protein: CASSLEGANSPLHF. The CDR3 nucleotides read TGCGCCAGCAGCTTGGAAGGGGCTAATTCACCCCTCCACTTT. The rearrangement uses TRBV5-1 and TRBJ1-6; TRBD1 might be the D (5 bases). The CDR3 consists of 14 residues. The germline V gene encodes CDR1 SGHRS and CDR2 YFSETQ. The V end was cut by 0 bases, the J end by 6 bases, with 7 bases between.